The text below deals with one T cell receptor (beta chain). The record originates from a study of technical replicates of blood from a few donors. Repertoires were generated with immunoSEQ multiplex PCR, while TCRdb's copy carries only in-frame clones and drops some. Here the sample spans 90,000 to 100,000 clones, less than 96% being singletons. This clonotype originated in a human donor in good health. Source material: T cells isolated from PBMCs.

The CDR3 sequence: CSVESATYEQYF. CDR3 bases: TGCAGCGTTGAATCCGCGACCTACGAGCAGTACTTC. The chain links TRBV29-1 to TRBJ2-7; D gene unclear. This CDR3 contains 12 residues. CDR1 SQVTM and CDR2 ANQGSEA come from the germline V gene. With 2 bases removed from V and 2 bases from J, the gap between germline ends came to 7 bases.